This TCR beta chain was recovered during a study of blood T cell repertoires in COVID-19 (dated by TCRdb to 2020 to 2021). For context, the study as a whole: The collaborator samples originated in the United States, Italy and Spain and spanned the acute and convalescent phases of COVID-19. The prospective study material was composed of cDNA or gDNA derived from T cells, B-cell-depleted T cells, or PBMCs. The dataset comprised deeply sampled blood TCRbeta repertoires from subjects exposed to, actively infected with, or recovered from COVID-19. The repertoires were released in a freely available public database meant as a resource for research on the immune response to SARS-CoV-2. Samples came from the ongoing ImmuneRACE study (first 160 participants) plus 1,254 subjects from 6 global collaborators. Sample metadata almost always included a de-identified subject ID, COVID-19 status, age in years and sex. Where available, HLA class I and class II types were taken from metadata supplied by the sample provider and were not determined by assay-based typing. Study-wide findings and limitations: Clinical and demographic metadata were provided uncurated, with the amount varying by source and participant.

To note about this clone: The clone's antigen remains unknown. Qualities for individual bases were not recorded, and no much larger clone is one base off.

At one collaborating source in Seattle, patients were enrolled during active infection and were followed longitudinally through the course of disease. The collaborating institutions used their own protocols to collect whole blood in K2EDTA tubes. For TCRbeta analysis, collaborator samples were shipped as frozen whole blood, as isolated PBMCs, or as DNA extracted from either sample type. There are 14 amino acids in the CDR3, from cysteine to phenylalanine inclusive. Only CDR3 DNA remains: 42 bases, in frame from the first base. Clipping removes 3 bases from V and 5 bases from J, with 5 as the unmatched junction base count. CDR1 is given as LNHDA and CDR2 as SQIVND, both from the germline V gene (reference sequence). The immunoSEQ Assay, a bias-controlled multiplex PCR, was used to amplify TCRbeta CDR3 regions from genomic DNA. For the original study's pipeline: The number of nucleated cells in each sample was estimated by amplification of reference gene primers within the assay. To quantify the absolute abundance of each unique TCRbeta CDR3 rearrangement, sequence reads were collapsed and filtered. For each sample, productive Simpson clonality was calculated as the square root of Simpson's diversity index over productive rearrangements. TCRdb's version of the immuneACCESS table is confined to in-frame rearrangements and falls short of the full clone set. An unresolved V gene accounts for under half of the shortfall where checked; the remainder is of unknown origin. D and trimming were read from the DNA, whereas the V and J calls and clone size are those reported in that table. Within this sample are about 300,000 clones, with roughly 86% of them counted one time only. 1.5% to 2% of the sample belongs to the ten largest clones.

The chain uses TRBV19 and TRBJ2-3; the junction holds 7 bases that match TRBD2. The source material was peripheral blood. The clonotype originates from a woman in her thirties with COVID-19, enrolled during active disease. The sequenced DNA is TGTGCCAGTAGTATGGCGGGCGGGAGAGATACGCAGTATTTT. It translates to CASSMAGGRDTQYF.